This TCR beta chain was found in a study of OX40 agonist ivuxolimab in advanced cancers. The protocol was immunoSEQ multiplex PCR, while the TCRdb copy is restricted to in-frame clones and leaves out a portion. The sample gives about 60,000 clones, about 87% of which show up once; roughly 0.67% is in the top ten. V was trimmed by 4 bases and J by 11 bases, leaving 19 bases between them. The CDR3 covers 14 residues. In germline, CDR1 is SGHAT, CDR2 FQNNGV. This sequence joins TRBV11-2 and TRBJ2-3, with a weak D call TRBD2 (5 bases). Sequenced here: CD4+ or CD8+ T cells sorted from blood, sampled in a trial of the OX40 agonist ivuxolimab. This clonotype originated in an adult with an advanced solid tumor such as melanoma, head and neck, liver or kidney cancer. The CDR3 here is CASSSSQAARGQYF. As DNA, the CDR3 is TGTGCCAGCAGCTCCTCCCAAGCGGCCCGCGGGCAGTATTTT.